A selection of T cell receptor beta chains follows, all from one sample in a study of T cell changes during pregnancy in multiple sclerosis. The assay was immunoSEQ multiplex PCR, and TCRdb's table has in-frame clones only and misses some. The sample has tens of thousands of clones, approximately 89% seen once; the top ten hold roughly 4.9%. The sequencing used peripheral blood, collected in the first trimester of pregnancy. The receptors derive from a female donor in good health, enrolled as a control in a pregnancy study. Both conserved end residues are part of each CDR3. A D gene is named only where the DNA matches it firmly. A clone size is listed for some rows: how often the clone was seen (once, few, many), or a class if it is expanded.

11,TRBJ2-7,NA,TRBV7-9,NA,CASTDNYEQYF,TGTGCCAGCACCGACAACTACGAGCAGTACTTC
18,TRBJ2-1,NA,TRBV6-4,once,CASSDSRGGGVSYNEQFF,TGTGCCAGCAGTGACTCGAGAGGTGGCGGGGTCTCCTACAATGAGCAGTTCTTC
12,TRBJ1-1,NA,TRBV10-3,NA,CAISPGETEAFF,TGTGCCATCAGTCCCGGGGAGACTGAAGCTTTCTTT
17,TRBJ2-7,TRBD2,TRBV7-9,NA,CASSPPGLAGTSYEQYF,TGTGCCAGCAGCCCTCCCGGACTAGCGGGGACCTCCTACGAGCAGTACTTC
16,TRBJ1-1,TRBD1,TRBV5-1,NA,CASSGGGTGGHTEAFF,TGCGCCAGCAGCGGGGGGGGGACAGGAGGGCACACTGAAGCTTTCTTT
16,TRBJ2-1,TRBD2,TRBV7-2,few,CASSSLAGGRNNEQFF,TGTGCCAGCAGCTCCTTAGCGGGGGGGCGGAACAATGAGCAGTTCTTC
14,TRBJ1-1,TRBD1,TRBV9,NA,CASPQTGGNTEAFF,TGTGCCAGCCCCCAAACAGGGGGAAACACTGAAGCTTTCTTT
15,TRBJ1-1,TRBD1,TRBV5-1,NA,CASSEPGQGATEAFF,TGCGCCAGCAGCGAACCGGGACAGGGGGCGACTGAAGCTTTCTTT
16,TRBJ2-3,TRBD2,TRBV9,NA,CASNKREAPYTDTQYF,TGTGCCAGCAATAAGCGGGAGGCCCCTTACACAGATACGCAGTATTTT
15,TRBJ2-1,TRBD1,TRBV6-6,NA,CASRRGQGPYNEQFF,TGTGCCAGCAGGCGGGGACAGGGACCCTACAATGAGCAGTTCTTC
18,TRBJ1-6,TRBD1,TRBV7-2,NA,CASSTTGTGALDNSPLHF,TGTGCCAGCAGCACGACCGGGACAGGGGCCCTGGATAATTCACCCCTCCACTTT
15,TRBJ2-2,TRBD1,TRBV4-2,NA,CASSQWTGNTGELFF,TGTGCCAGCAGCCAGTGGACAGGAAACACCGGGGAGCTGTTTTTT
14,TRBJ1-5,NA,TRBV14,NA,CASSQVGSNQPQHF,TGTGCCAGCAGCCAAGTCGGGAGCAATCAGCCCCAGCATTTT
14,TRBJ2-7,NA,TRBV5-6,NA,CASSLFPGIYEQYF,TGTGCCAGCAGCTTGTTTCCGGGAATCTACGAGCAGTACTTC
16,TRBJ2-2,TRBD2,TRBV5-1,NA,CASSGLAGGPTGELFF,TGCGCCAGCAGCGGGTTAGCGGGAGGGCCTACCGGGGAGCTGTTTTTT
18,TRBJ2-3,TRBD1,TRBV19,NA,CASPPPSRTGLSTDTQYF,TGTGCCAGTCCCCCACCCTCAAGGACAGGGCTTAGCACAGATACGCAGTATTTT
14,TRBJ1-4,NA,TRBV19,NA,CAGGETGLDEKLFF,TGTGCCGGAGGGGAAACAGGTCTGGATGAAAAACTGTTTTTT
14,TRBJ1-1,NA,TRBV4-2,NA,CASRQTGVGAEAFF,TGTGCCAGCAGACAGACGGGGGTTGGGGCTGAAGCTTTCTTT
15,TRBJ1-1,NA,TRBV6-5,NA,CASSLTGLPDTEAFF,TGTGCCAGCAGTTTGACAGGCCTTCCGGACACTGAAGCTTTCTTT
11,TRBJ1-2,NA,TRBV20-1,NA,CSPPTDYGYTF,TGCAGTCCGCCGACAGACTATGGCTACACCTTC
20,TRBJ2-5,TRBD2,TRBV4-1,few,CASSQEGVGTSGRTRQRQYF,TGCGCCAGCAGCCAAGAGGGCGTGGGGACTAGCGGGAGGACACGACAGAGACAGTACTTC
16,TRBJ2-2,TRBD2,TRBV9,NA,CASSPPGASGTGELFF,TGTGCCAGCAGCCCCCCTGGGGCTAGCGGAACCGGGGAGCTGTTTTTT
15,TRBJ1-2,NA,TRBV5-1,NA,CASSPSGQPTYGYTF,TGCGCCAGCAGCCCATCGGGACAACCCACCTATGGCTACACCTTC
18,TRBJ2-1,TRBD2,TRBV5-5,NA,CASSRLAGGLASSHEQFF,TGTGCCAGCAGCCGACTAGCGGGAGGGTTGGCCTCGAGTCATGAGCAGTTCTTC
15,TRBJ2-2,NA,TRBV19,NA,CATRGQTGHTGELFF,TGTGCCACCCGTGGACAGACCGGCCACACCGGGGAGCTGTTTTTT
14,TRBJ1-2,TRBD1,TRBV2,once,CASSERDRGLGYTF,TGTGCCAGCAGTGAACGGGACAGGGGACTTGGCTACACCTTC
16,TRBJ1-6,NA,TRBV19,NA,CASSAGGPRGNSPLHF,TGTGCCAGTAGTGCGGGGGGCCCTCGTGGTAATTCACCCCTCCACTTT
17,TRBJ2-6,TRBD1,TRBV9,NA,CASSQQGVPSGANVLTF,TGTGCCAGCAGCCAACAGGGGGTGCCCTCTGGGGCCAACGTCCTGACTTTC
16,TRBJ2-2,TRBD2,TRBV10-1,NA,CASSPEASGRYRELFF,TGCGCCAGCAGTCCAGAGGCTAGCGGGCGCTACCGGGAGCTGTTTTTT
15,TRBJ2-1,TRBD1,TRBV7-2,NA,CASSLGTGTLNEQFF,TGTGCCAGCAGCTTAGGGACAGGGACGCTTAATGAGCAGTTCTTC
15,TRBJ2-1,TRBD2,TRBV6-1,many,CASSEGEGKYNEQFF,TGTGCCAGCAGTGAGGGGGAGGGCAAGTACAATGAGCAGTTCTTC
15,TRBJ2-5,TRBD2,TRBV19,once,CASRGTSGSQETQYF,TGTGCCAGTAGGGGGACTAGCGGGAGCCAAGAGACCCAGTACTTC
14,TRBJ2-1,TRBD1,TRBV9,NA,CASSSGTGYNEQFF,TGTGCCAGCAGCTCCGGGACAGGGTACAATGAGCAGTTCTTC
15,TRBJ2-2,TRBD2,TRBV5-1,NA,CASSLAGGGTGELFF,TGCGCCAGCAGCTTAGCGGGAGGGGGCACCGGGGAGCTGTTTTTT
13,TRBJ2-3,NA,TRBV7-3,NA,CASSSGLSDTQYF,TGTGCCAGCAGCTCGGGACTTTCAGATACGCAGTATTTT
15,TRBJ2-7,TRBD2,TRBV27,NA,CASSSPRAGVLEQYF,TGTGCCAGCAGTTCCCCCCGAGCGGGAGTGCTAGAGCAGTACTTC
14,TRBJ2-2,TRBD2,TRBV6-4,NA,CASSPGLASGELFF,TGTGCCAGCAGCCCGGGACTAGCATCCGGGGAGCTGTTTTTT